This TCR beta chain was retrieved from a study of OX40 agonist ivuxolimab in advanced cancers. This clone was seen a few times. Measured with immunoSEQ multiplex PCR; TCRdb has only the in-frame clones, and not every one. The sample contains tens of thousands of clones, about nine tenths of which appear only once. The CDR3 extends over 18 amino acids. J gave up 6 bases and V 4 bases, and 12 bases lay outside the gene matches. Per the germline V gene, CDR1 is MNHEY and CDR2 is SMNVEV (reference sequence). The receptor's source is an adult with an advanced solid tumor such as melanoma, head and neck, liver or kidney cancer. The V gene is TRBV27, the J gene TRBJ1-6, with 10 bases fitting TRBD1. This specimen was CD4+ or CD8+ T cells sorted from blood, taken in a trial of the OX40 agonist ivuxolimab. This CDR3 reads CASSSPGQGPPFNSPLHF. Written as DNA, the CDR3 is TGTGCCAGCAGTTCACCGGGACAGGGGCCCCCTTTTAATTCACCCCTCCACTTT.